This is a list of T cell receptor beta chains from one sample in a study of T cells after yellow fever vaccination. Using its own MiXCR run on the 5' RACE reads, TCRdb lists one record per CDR3 protein. Seen here are hundreds of thousands of distinct CDR3 sequences, roughly 3.5% observed once, and the top ten hold around 20%. Sequences were derived from PBMCs, sampled on the day of the yellow fever booster vaccination. The receptor source for this set is a man aged 18 to 30 who received the YFV17D yellow fever vaccine. CDR3s include the opening cysteine and the closing phenylalanine or tryptophan. D genes are given only for firm matches. Expanded clones get a size class; other rows say once, few or many, or leave the size out.

D gene: TRBD2; J gene: TRBJ2-7; clone size: few; V gene: TRBV6-5; CDR3 protein: CASTQTSGGLSYEQYF; CDR3 DNA: TGTGCCAGCACCCAAACTAGCGGGGGGCTCTCCTACGAGCAGTACTTC
D gene: TRBD1; J gene: TRBJ1-2; clone size: -; V gene: TRBV11-2; CDR3 protein: CASNPTGTGASNYGYTF; CDR3 DNA: TGTGCCAGCAACCCGACCGGGACAGGTGCTTCTAACTATGGCTACACCTTC
D gene: TRBD1; J gene: TRBJ2-7; clone size: many; V gene: TRBV18; CDR3 protein: CASSPGTGSSEQYF; CDR3 DNA: TGTGCCAGCTCACCAGGGACAGGGTCCAGCGAGCAGTACTTC
D gene: -; J gene: TRBJ2-7; clone size: few; V gene: TRBV4-1; CDR3 protein: CASSQDARSSIEQYF; CDR3 DNA: TGCGCCAGCAGCCAAGATGCGCGATCCTCAATCGAGCAGTACTTC
D gene: -; J gene: TRBJ2-1; clone size: many; V gene: TRBV7-9; CDR3 protein: CASSEWTVSYNEQFF; CDR3 DNA: TGTGCCAGCAGCGAATGGACAGTCTCCTACAATGAGCAGTTCTTC
D gene: -; J gene: TRBJ1-5; clone size: many; V gene: TRBV29-1; CDR3 protein: CSVESRASNQPQHF; CDR3 DNA: TGCAGCGTTGAGTCGCGGGCAAGCAATCAGCCCCAGCATTTT
D gene: -; J gene: TRBJ1-1; clone size: many; V gene: TRBV5-1; CDR3 protein: CASSSGQPNTEAFF; CDR3 DNA: TGCGCCAGCAGCTCCGGACAGCCGAACACTGAAGCTTTCTTT
D gene: -; J gene: TRBJ2-1; clone size: many; V gene: TRBV20-1; CDR3 protein: CSARVSAGAEQFF; CDR3 DNA: TGCAGTGCAAGAGTCTCGGCAGGAGCTGAGCAGTTCTTC
D gene: -; J gene: TRBJ2-5; clone size: few; V gene: TRBV6-5; CDR3 protein: CASSYRVGETQYF; CDR3 DNA: TGTGCCAGCAGTTACCGGGTCGGAGAGACCCAGTACTTC
D gene: -; J gene: TRBJ2-1; clone size: -; V gene: TRBV3-1; CDR3 protein: CASSLLMNGAPYNEQFF; CDR3 DNA: TGTGCCAGCAGCCTGTTAATGAACGGGGCACCCTACAATGAGCAGTTCTTC
D gene: -; J gene: TRBJ1-5; clone size: -; V gene: TRBV7-2; CDR3 protein: CASSLVGGRGNQPQHF; CDR3 DNA: TGTGCCAGCAGCTTAGTAGGGGGGCGCGGCAATCAGCCCCAGCATTTT
D gene: -; J gene: TRBJ2-1; clone size: many; V gene: TRBV3-1; CDR3 protein: CASSLLRASLYNEQFF; CDR3 DNA: TGTGCCAGCAGCCTTCTCAGGGCGTCCCTCTACAATGAGCAGTTCTTC
D gene: -; J gene: TRBJ2-5; clone size: few; V gene: TRBV6-2/TRBV6-3; CDR3 protein: CASSRPSPLQETQYF; CDR3 DNA: TGTGCCAGCAGCCGCCCTTCCCCACTTCAAGAGACCCAGTACTTC
D gene: -; J gene: TRBJ2-3; clone size: few; V gene: TRBV15; CDR3 protein: CATSSSGGFTDTQYF; CDR3 DNA: TGTGCCACCAGCAGTAGCGGTGGATTTACAGATACGCAGTATTTT
D gene: -; J gene: TRBJ2-3; clone size: many; V gene: TRBV4-2; CDR3 protein: CASSQERVDTQYF; CDR3 DNA: TGTGCCAGCAGCCAAGAACGGGTGGATACGCAGTATTTT
D gene: TRBD2; J gene: TRBJ2-3; clone size: few; V gene: TRBV11-2; CDR3 protein: CASSWYTSGGRGVATQYF; CDR3 DNA: TGTGCCAGCAGCTGGTATACTAGCGGGGGCCGCGGGGTGGCAACACAGTATTTT
D gene: -; J gene: TRBJ1-5; clone size: few; V gene: TRBV7-6; CDR3 protein: CASSLGAQGDNQPQHF; CDR3 DNA: TGTGCCAGCAGCTTAGGGGCACAGGGTGACAATCAGCCCCAGCATTTT
D gene: -; J gene: TRBJ2-1; clone size: few; V gene: TRBV10-3; CDR3 protein: CAISEFLTFGGLGNEQFF; CDR3 DNA: TGTGCCATCAGTGAGTTCCTCACCTTTGGGGGCTTGGGCAATGAGCAGTTCTTC
D gene: -; J gene: TRBJ2-7; clone size: few; V gene: TRBV20-1; CDR3 protein: CSARGDHSSLEQYF; CDR3 DNA: TGCAGTGCTAGAGGGGACCATTCTTCCCTCGAGCAGTACTTC
D gene: -; J gene: TRBJ2-2; clone size: few; V gene: TRBV5-4; CDR3 protein: CASRDPTGPGELFF; CDR3 DNA: TGTGCCAGCAGGGATCCAACCGGACCCGGGGAGCTGTTTTTT
D gene: -; J gene: TRBJ2-1; clone size: many; V gene: TRBV7-9; CDR3 protein: CASSSALRTGDYNEQFF; CDR3 DNA: TGTGCCAGCAGCTCCGCCTTGCGGACGGGGGACTACAATGAGCAGTTCTTC
D gene: -; J gene: TRBJ1-1; clone size: many; V gene: TRBV7-9; CDR3 protein: CASSFRFPEAFF; CDR3 DNA: TGTGCCAGCAGCTTTCGGTTCCCTGAAGCTTTCTTT
D gene: -; J gene: TRBJ1-5; clone size: few; V gene: TRBV20-1; CDR3 protein: CSARAQTHQPQHF; CDR3 DNA: TGCAGTGCTAGAGCACAGACCCATCAGCCCCAGCATTTT
D gene: -; J gene: TRBJ2-5; clone size: few; V gene: TRBV6-2/TRBV6-3; CDR3 protein: CASSLPLGTQYF; CDR3 DNA: TGTGCCAGCAGTCTACCCCTGGGGACCCAGTACTTC